The 4 T cell receptor beta chains listed next were all sequenced from one sample in a study of T cells after yellow fever vaccination. TCRdb itself ran the 5' RACE reads through MiXCR, one entry per CDR3 protein. This table has 200,000 to 300,000 distinct CDR3 sequences, approximately 12% appearing once. Sequencing used CD4+ T cells sorted from PBMCs, obtained 45 days after the yellow fever booster vaccination. The receptor source for this set is a man under 40 who received the YFV17D yellow fever vaccine.

This clonotype has more than one count but fewer than ten. The gene calls are TRBV5-6 and TRBJ2-1; D call uncertain. Trimming took 5 bases from V and 6 from J, leaving 21 bases between them. Germline CDR1 is SGHDT and CDR2 is YYEEEE. The CDR3 is 16 residues long. The DNA of the CDR3 is TGTGCCAGCAGTCAAGTTGACATAACCTTGGGCAATGAGCAGTTCTTC. Protein sequence: CASSQVDITLGNEQFF.

This clonotype was detected many times. The J gene is TRBJ2-2, the V gene TRBV6-5; maybe TRBD1 (6 bases). V dropped 7 bases and J dropped 7 bases, with 10 bases sitting between them. This CDR3 spans 12 amino acids. Germline V gene data show CDR1 as MNHEY and CDR2 as SVGAGI. CDR3 sequence reads: CASNRGGGELFF. The CDR3 DNA follows: TGTGCCAGCAACAGAGGGGGCGGGGAGCTGTTTTTT.

The chain has TRBV20-1 and TRBJ2-7; D gene uncertain. V was trimmed by 0 bases and J by 3 bases, leaving 9 bases between them. The germline CDR1 and CDR2 sequences are DFQATT and SNEGSKA (reference sequence). CDR3 length: 13 residues. CDR3 sequence: CSARDIRLYEQYF. The DNA for the CDR3 is TGCAGTGCTAGAGATATCCGGCTCTACGAGCAGTACTTC.

V gene TRBV29-1 combines with J gene TRBJ2-7; 8 nucleotides line up with TRBD1. With V trimmed by 4 bases and J by 0 bases, 5 bases remained unmatched. Germline-derived CDR1 and CDR2 are SQVTM and ANQGSEA. This CDR3 spans 14 amino acids. The CDR3 DNA reads TGCAGCGTTGTGAGGGACAGGAGCTCCTACGAGCAGTACTTC. Its translation is CSVVRDRSSYEQYF.